This T cell receptor (beta chain) derives from a study of chemoradiotherapy in HPV16-positive cancers. Study information: Candidate HPV-specific T-cell clones and common TCR motifs came from functional assays in a couple of HPV16-positive patients.

Assay used: immunoSEQ multiplex PCR; TCRdb lists only in-frame clones, some missing. Seen here are 5,700 or so clones, 55% to 75% observed once, and the top ten hold 12%. Germline CDR1 SGDLS, CDR2 YYNGEE. The CDR3 contains 15 residues. V gave up 0 bases and J gave up 2 bases; unmatched junction bases: 2. Repertoires were sampled repeatedly during chemoradiotherapy. This receptor was obtained from a human donor with HPV-associated anogenital cancer. This chain joins TRBV9 and TRBJ2-7; 10 nucleotides match TRBD2. This specimen was tumor tissue, taken from a patient who underwent chemoradiotherapy. CDR3 sequence: CASSVAGTSAYEQYF. The DNA of the CDR3 is TGTGCCAGCAGCGTAGCGGGGACTAGCGCCTACGAGCAGTACTTC.